A selection of T cell receptor beta chains follows, all from one sample in a study of blood T cell repertoires in COVID-19. TCRdb keeps only in-frame clones here, not all; method: immunoSEQ multiplex PCR. The sample consists of some 100,000 clones, about 90% of them appearing once. The sequencing input was peripheral blood. The receptors originated from a man aged 50 to 59 with acute or convalescent COVID-19. The CDR3 runs from the conserved cysteine through the conserved F or W. A D gene is named only where the DNA matches it firmly. Clone size is not always given. Where it is, it says once, few, many or a class for expanded clones.

J: TRBJ2-7; D: TRBD2; V: TRBV11-3; size: NA; DNA: TGTGCCAGCAGCGTGCGGGGGGCTACCTACGAGCAGTACTTC; CDR3: CASSVRGATYEQYF
J: TRBJ1-5; D: NA; V: TRBV4-2; size: many; DNA: TGTGCCAGCAGCCAAGATAACGGGAGACTTAGCAATCAGCCCCAGCATTTT; CDR3: CASSQDNGRLSNQPQHF
J: TRBJ1-1; D: TRBD1; V: TRBV24-1; size: NA; DNA: TGTGCCACCAGTGATGGGACAGGGCCCGGGCCTGAAGCTTTCTTT; CDR3: CATSDGTGPGPEAFF
J: TRBJ2-5; D: NA; V: TRBV13; size: NA; DNA: TGTGCCAGCAGCTTAGCAGTTAATCTGGAGACCCAGTACTTC; CDR3: CASSLAVNLETQYF
J: TRBJ1-5; D: NA; V: TRBV7-2; size: NA; DNA: TGTGCCAGCGGCCCTGACAGTTTTTATAGCAATCAGCCCCAGCATTTT; CDR3: CASGPDSFYSNQPQHF
J: TRBJ1-2; D: TRBD1; V: TRBV6-2/TRBV6-3; size: NA; DNA: TGTGCCAGCAGTCCGCTGCTAGGACAGGGAAGTGGCTACACCTTC; CDR3: CASSPLLGQGSGYTF
J: TRBJ1-3; D: TRBD1; V: TRBV11-2; size: NA; DNA: TGTGCCAGCAGACAGACAGGGGCTGGGGGAAACACCATATATTTT; CDR3: CASRQTGAGGNTIYF
J: TRBJ2-2; D: TRBD1; V: TRBV19; size: NA; DNA: TGTGCCAGTAGTTCTAGACAGGGGGCCGGGGAGCTGTTTTTT; CDR3: CASSSRQGAGELFF
J: TRBJ1-2; D: NA; V: TRBV12-3/TRBV12-4; size: NA; DNA: TGTGCCAGCAGCGGACAGCACTATGGCTACACCTTC; CDR3: CASSGQHYGYTF
J: TRBJ1-3; D: NA; V: TRBV6-5; size: NA; DNA: TGTGCCAGCCTCCCGGTCCGCACGCATGGAAACACCATATATTTT; CDR3: CASLPVRTHGNTIYF
J: TRBJ2-1; D: TRBD2; V: TRBV15; size: NA; DNA: TGTGCCACCAGCCCACAAGCGGGGAGCTCCTACAATGAGCAGTTCTTC; CDR3: CATSPQAGSSYNEQFF
J: TRBJ1-6; D: TRBD1; V: TRBV6-2/TRBV6-3; size: NA; DNA: TGTGCCAGCAGTTCTCCAGGGGGCACTTATAATTCACCCCTCCACTTT; CDR3: CASSSPGGTYNSPLHF
J: TRBJ2-3; D: NA; V: TRBV11-3; size: NA; DNA: TGTGCCAGCAGTGAGTATACGCAGTATTTT; CDR3: CASSEYTQYF
J: TRBJ1-1; D: NA; V: TRBV29-1; size: NA; DNA: TGCAGCGTTGAAGTAGACAGAGGTGTCACTGAAGCTTTCTTT; CDR3: CSVEVDRGVTEAFF
J: TRBJ2-3; D: TRBD2; V: TRBV11-3; size: NA; DNA: TGTGCCAGCAGCGAGTGGCTAGCGGGACCCAACACAGATACGCAGTATTTT; CDR3: CASSEWLAGPNTDTQYF
J: TRBJ1-2; D: NA; V: TRBV2; size: NA; DNA: TGTGCCAGCAACACCCGACAGGTACACTATGGCTACACCTTC; CDR3: CASNTRQVHYGYTF
J: TRBJ2-3; D: NA; V: TRBV18; size: once; DNA: TGTGCCAGCTCACGCGCGGGCACAGATACGCAGTATTTT; CDR3: CASSRAGTDTQYF
J: TRBJ2-7; D: TRBD1; V: TRBV12-5; size: NA; DNA: TGTGCTAGTGCACAGGGGGCGTCGTTCGACGAGCAGTACTTC; CDR3: CASAQGASFDEQYF
J: TRBJ1-4; D: NA; V: TRBV2; size: once; DNA: TGTGCCAGCAGCTCTACCCGGACAGACCTTGCAACTAATGAAAAACTGTTTTTT; CDR3: CASSSTRTDLATNEKLFF
J: TRBJ2-7; D: TRBD2; V: TRBV19; size: NA; DNA: TGTGCCAGTAGTCCCTTGGGCGGGGGGAACTACGAGCAGTACTTC; CDR3: CASSPLGGGNYEQYF
J: TRBJ2-6; D: NA; V: TRBV19; size: NA; DNA: TGTGCCAGTAGTATTTTTCAGGGCTGGTCTGGGGCCAACGTCCTGACTTTC; CDR3: CASSIFQGWSGANVLTF
J: TRBJ1-6; D: TRBD1; V: TRBV2; size: NA; DNA: TGTGCCAGTAGACAGGGGGAAGTAGTTTCACCCCTCCACTTT; CDR3: CASRQGEVVSPLHF
J: TRBJ1-2; D: TRBD1; V: TRBV5-6; size: NA; DNA: TGTGCCAGCAGCCACTATGACAGGGTCTATGGCTACACCTTC; CDR3: CASSHYDRVYGYTF
J: TRBJ2-7; D: TRBD2; V: TRBV4-3; size: NA; DNA: TGCGCCAGCAGCCAAGATCTGGCTTCCGAGCGGGGGGAACCCTACGAGCAGTACTTC; CDR3: CASSQDLASERGEPYEQYF
J: TRBJ1-1; D: NA; V: TRBV11-2; size: NA; DNA: TGTGCCAGCAGCCCCAACCAGTATTACACTGAAGCTTTCTTT; CDR3: CASSPNQYYTEAFF
J: TRBJ1-4; D: TRBD1; V: TRBV3-1/TRBV3-2; size: NA; DNA: TGTGCCAGCAGCCCTCGGGACAGGGGGGCAACTAATGAAAAACTGTTTTTT; CDR3: CASSPRDRGATNEKLFF
J: TRBJ2-5; D: NA; V: TRBV18; size: NA; DNA: TGTGCCAGCTCACAGGGGCTGGGGGAGACCCAGTACTTC; CDR3: CASSQGLGETQYF
J: TRBJ2-2; D: NA; V: TRBV6-2/TRBV6-3; size: NA; DNA: TGTGCCAGCAGTCGAGGATGGGTTCCCGGGGAGCTGTTTTTT; CDR3: CASSRGWVPGELFF
J: TRBJ1-2; D: NA; V: TRBV11-2; size: NA; DNA: TGTGCCAGCAGCTCTGACTGGGAGAGGAGAGGCTACACCTTC; CDR3: CASSSDWERRGYTF
J: TRBJ1-3; D: NA; V: TRBV18; size: NA; DNA: TGTGCCAGCTCATTATCGACAGGAACCTCTGGAAACACCATATATTTT; CDR3: CASSLSTGTSGNTIYF
J: TRBJ2-7; D: NA; V: TRBV5-5; size: NA; DNA: TGTGCCAGCAGTTACGTGAGCGGAAACTACGAGCAGTACTTC; CDR3: CASSYVSGNYEQYF
J: TRBJ1-2; D: TRBD1; V: TRBV18; size: NA; DNA: TGTGCCAGCTCACCCCAGGGACAGGGGGGGATAGAAGGCTACACCTTC; CDR3: CASSPQGQGGIEGYTF
J: TRBJ1-1; D: TRBD1; V: TRBV20-1; size: NA; DNA: TGCAGTGCTAGAGGACAGGGGGGCGCTTTCTTT; CDR3: CSARGQGGAFF
J: TRBJ1-6; D: TRBD1; V: TRBV28; size: NA; DNA: TGTGCCAGCAGTTCAACAGGGGGCTATAATTCACCCCTCCACTTT; CDR3: CASSSTGGYNSPLHF
J: TRBJ2-2; D: NA; V: TRBV10-2; size: NA; DNA: TGCGCCAGCAGTGAGCAGACAGCCGGGGAGCTGTTTTTT; CDR3: CASSEQTAGELFF
J: TRBJ2-3; D: NA; V: TRBV11-2; size: NA; DNA: TGTGCCAGCAGCTACAGGAGATCCCTCAGCACAGATACGCAGTATTTT; CDR3: CASSYRRSLSTDTQYF
J: TRBJ2-1; D: NA; V: TRBV27; size: NA; DNA: TGTGCCAGCAGTTTATCACCTAACAATGAGCAGTTCTTC; CDR3: CASSLSPNNEQFF
J: TRBJ1-1; D: NA; V: TRBV7-3; size: NA; DNA: TGTGCCAGCAGCTTATACCCGGACACTGAAGCTTTCTTT; CDR3: CASSLYPDTEAFF
J: TRBJ2-3; D: TRBD2; V: TRBV4-1; size: few; DNA: TGCGCCAGCAGCCCAACCCAACTAGCGGGGGGGAATACGCAGTATTTT; CDR3: CASSPTQLAGGNTQYF
J: TRBJ2-7; D: TRBD1; V: TRBV25-1; size: NA; DNA: TGTGCCAGCAGTGAATATCCCCAGGGGGCCTACGAGCAGTACTTC; CDR3: CASSEYPQGAYEQYF
J: TRBJ1-2; D: TRBD1; V: TRBV6-5; size: NA; DNA: TGTGCCAGCAGAAATGGACAGGGTGGCATCTATGGCTACACCTTC; CDR3: CASRNGQGGIYGYTF
J: TRBJ2-5; D: TRBD2; V: TRBV30; size: NA; DNA: TGTGCCTGGACTAGCGGGGGGCTCAGAGAGACCCAGTACTTC; CDR3: CAWTSGGLRETQYF
J: TRBJ1-1; D: NA; V: TRBV7-2; size: NA; DNA: TGTGCCAGCAACGACAGCCCGGGGGCTGAAGCTTTCTTT; CDR3: CASNDSPGAEAFF
J: TRBJ1-6; D: NA; V: TRBV27; size: once; DNA: TGTGCCAGCGCAACAGGGAATTCACCCCTCCACTTT; CDR3: CASATGNSPLHF
J: TRBJ1-5; D: TRBD1; V: TRBV28; size: NA; DNA: TGTGCCAGCAGGCCGCCGGGACAGGGGAATCAGCCCCAGCATTTT; CDR3: CASRPPGQGNQPQHF
J: TRBJ1-1; D: NA; V: TRBV12-3/TRBV12-4; size: NA; DNA: TGTGCCAGCAGTTACACAGCGAACACTGAAGCTTTCTTT; CDR3: CASSYTANTEAFF
J: TRBJ1-1; D: TRBD1; V: TRBV18; size: NA; DNA: TGTGCCAGCTCACCACAGATCAGGGGGGACACTGAAGCTTTCTTT; CDR3: CASSPQIRGDTEAFF
J: TRBJ2-3; D: TRBD2; V: TRBV6-4; size: NA; DNA: TGTGCCAGCAGTGTCGCGGGGGTCACAGATACGCAGTATTTT; CDR3: CASSVAGVTDTQYF
J: TRBJ2-1; D: NA; V: TRBV28; size: NA; DNA: TGTGCCAGCAGTCTTGTTGTGGGCCCCAACAATGAGCAGTTCTTC; CDR3: CASSLVVGPNNEQFF
J: TRBJ2-7; D: NA; V: TRBV29-1; size: once; DNA: TGCAGCGTCTCCCCGGGGTCCTACGAGCAGTACTTC; CDR3: CSVSPGSYEQYF
J: TRBJ1-5; D: TRBD1; V: TRBV19; size: NA; DNA: TGTGCCAGTAGTTCGGACAGGGGGATTAATCAGCCCCAGCATTTT; CDR3: CASSSDRGINQPQHF
J: TRBJ2-5; D: NA; V: TRBV5-6; size: NA; DNA: TGTGCCAGCAGCTCCCTCGGACCGGGAAAAGAGACCCAGTACTTC; CDR3: CASSSLGPGKETQYF